The clone carrying this TCR beta chain was detected once. Original processing methods: The authors estimated nucleated cell counts from reference gene primer amplification. Method: immunoSEQ multiplex PCR; TCRdb's copy keeps in-frame clones and lacks some. D and trimming come from the DNA, and the V and J calls and clone size come from that table. The sample records about 240,000 clones, approximately 83% being singletons. The V gene end was trimmed by 0 bases and the J gene end by 6 bases; junction bases not matched to a gene: 9. Germline lookup yields CDR1 SGHRS and CDR2 YFSETQ. The CDR3 covers 16 residues. This sample is drawn from a study of blood T cell repertoires in COVID-19. Turning to the study itself: Samples representing acute and convalescent COVID-19 were sourced from the United States, Italy and Spain. Sample material is recorded as cDNA or gDNA derived from T cells, B-cell-depleted T cells, or PBMCs.

This sequence joins TRBV5-1 and TRBJ2-3; 8 bases agree with TRBD1. The source material was peripheral blood. This TCR derives from a woman aged 25 to 39 who had recovered from COVID-19. The DNA for the CDR3 is TGCGCCAGCAGCTTGGTGTCAGGGGGCATTATTGATACGCAGTATTTT. It encodes CASSLVSGGIIDTQYF.